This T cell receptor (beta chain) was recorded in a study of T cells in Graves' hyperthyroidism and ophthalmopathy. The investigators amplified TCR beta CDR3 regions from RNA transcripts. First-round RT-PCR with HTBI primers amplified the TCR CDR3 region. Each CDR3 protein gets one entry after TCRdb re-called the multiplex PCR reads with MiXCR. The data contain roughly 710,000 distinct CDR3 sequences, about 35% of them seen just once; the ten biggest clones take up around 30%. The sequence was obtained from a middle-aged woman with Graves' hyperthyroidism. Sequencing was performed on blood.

The CDR3 is CASSTGREADTQYF. For the CDR3, the DNA is TGCGCCAGCAGCACAGGGCGGGAAGCAGATACGCAGTATTTT. This rearrangement joins TRBV10-1 to TRBJ2-3; D assignment may be TRBD1 or TRBD2 (6 bases each). The CDR3 sequence is 14 residues long. Germline V lookup: CDR1 WNHNN, CDR2 SYGVQD (reference sequence). Trimming pared 6 bases from V and 4 bases from J, leaving 14 bases between.